The next 18 T cell receptor beta chains were all read from a single sample in a study of T cell clonality in common variable immunodeficiency (dated by TCRdb to the mid-2010s). Receptor amplification or capture employed the immunoSEQ multiplex PCR assay. Held by TCRdb, this immuneACCESS table contains in-frame sequences only and omits some clones. Under half of the omission traces to an unresolved V gene where checked; the cause of the rest is unknown. The sample counts 50,000 to 60,000 clones, each observed more than once. 5.4% of the sample is held by the ten biggest clonotypes. The sequenced sample was peripheral blood mononuclear cells. All receptors come from a person between 18 and 70 years old in good health.

This clone was recorded at least ten times. Sequencing ends 3 residues short of the CDR3 end; the germline J gene provides the rest. The chain is built from TRBV19 and TRBJ2-1; no clear D. From germline, CDR1 is LNHDA and CDR2 SQIVND (reference sequence). With 3 bases removed from V and 5 bases from J, the gap between germline ends came to 8 bases. This CDR3 comprises 13 residues. Incomplete CDR3 DNA: TGTGCCAGTAGTATGGGTAGGGACAATGAG. Translated, it gives CASSMGRDNE. The CDR3, in full, reads CASSMGRDNEQFF.

Ten or more counts support this clone. The read finishes 3 residues shy of the CDR3 end, and the germline J gene is used to complete it. This chain joins TRBV6-2 or TRBV6-3 and TRBJ2-3; D gene unclear. CDR1 is MNHEY, CDR2 SVGEGT, per germline. CDR3 length: 12 residues. V was shortened by 6 bases and J by 2 bases, with 6 bases between the two germline ends. This chain's CDR3 is CASRQYTDTQYF. The CDR3 bases that were read are TGTGCCAGCAGACAGTACACAGATACG.

This clone was counted many times. The read terminates 3 residues before the CDR3 end, so the remaining end is supplied by the germline J gene. V and J are TRBV19 and TRBJ2-1; TRBD2 agrees at 8 bases. CDR1 and CDR2 from the germline V gene are LNHDA and SQIVND (reference sequence). The length of the CDR3 is 14 residues. The V gene end was trimmed by 5 bases and the J gene end by 2 bases; junction bases not matched to a gene: 2. The CDR3 here is CASSSGLAYNEQFF. The sequenced CDR3 bases are TGTGCCAGTAGTTCGGGACTAGCCTACAATGAG.

This clone showed up many times. The DNA ends 3 residues before the CDR3 does, and the rest of the CDR3 is filled in from the germline J gene. The chain employs TRBV5-1 and TRBJ2-1, with D perhaps matching TRBD2 (6 bases). The CDR3 runs 13 residues. CDR1 SGHRS and CDR2 YFSETQ come from the germline V gene. V was cut by 3 bases and J by 8 bases, with 12 bases left in between. The CDR3 loop reads CASSSGTQDEQFF. The covered CDR3 bases are TGCGCCAGCAGCTCCGGGACTCAGGATGAG.

This clone was counted ten times or more. The read falls 3 residues short of the CDR3 end, and the missing part is taken from the germline J gene. The chain is built from TRBV6-2 or TRBV6-3 and TRBJ2-6, with D perhaps TRBD1 (5 bases). The CDR3 runs 14 residues. Germline lookup yields CDR1 MNHEY and CDR2 SVGEGT. V lost 7 bases, J lost 4 bases, and 11 bases lay in between. The sequenced part of the CDR3 DNA is TGTGCCAGCAACTCAGGGCAGGGGGCCAACGTC. Translated: CASNSGQGANV. From start to end, the CDR3 is CASNSGQGANVLTF.

This clone was seen many times. The DNA ends 3 residues before the CDR3 does, and the rest of the CDR3 is filled in from the germline J gene. This rearrangement joins TRBV3-1 (or the pseudogene TRBV3-2) to TRBJ2-7; the D gene is possibly TRBD1 (7 bases). This CDR3 contains 15 residues. Germline CDR1 reads LGHDT; CDR2 reads YNNKEL (reference sequence). The V gene lost 4 bases and the J gene lost 5 bases, with 18 bases spanning the gap. The DNA read from the CDR3 is TGTGCCAGCAGCCCCCCAGGAGGGGGCCAGGACGAG. This codes for CASSPPGGGQDE. The whole CDR3 sequence reads CASSPPGGGQDEQYF.

In this sample, this clone turned up many times. The read gets to within 3 residues of the CDR3 end, and the germline J gene fills in the rest. The chain has TRBV20-1 and TRBJ2-7, with TRBD1 identical over 10 bases. The junction had 9 bases not matched to a gene; V was cut back by 7 bases and J by 3 bases. Germline CDR1 reads DFQATT; CDR2 reads SNEGSKA (reference sequence). The CDR3 runs 14 residues. The CDR3 region is CSVRDGTGVYEQYF. The sequenced part of the CDR3 DNA is TGCAGTGTCCGCGACGGGACAGGGGTCTACGAG.

This clone was counted ten times or more. The read is 3 residues too short to cover the CDR3 end, so that end is filled in from the germline J gene. The chain couples TRBV20-1 to TRBJ1-5; the match to TRBD1 covers 7 bases. V lost 1 base, J lost 3 bases, and 3 bases stayed unmatched. The CDR3 sequence is 14 residues long. CDR1 is DFQATT, CDR2 SNEGSKA, per germline (reference sequence). The chain's CDR3 is CSARAGQYNQPQHF. The part of the CDR3 DNA that was read is TGCAGTGCTAGAGCGGGACAGTACAATCAGCCC.

The table lists this clone with many counts. The CDR3 loop reads CATNGGWAEAFF. The part of the CDR3 DNA that was read is TGTGCCACCAACGGGGGTTGGGCTGAA. This chain links TRBV19 with TRBJ1-1; a weak D match, TRBD1 (5 bases). Coverage ceases 3 residues before the CDR3 finishes, and the germline J gene fills in the end. Germline CDR1 reads LNHDA; CDR2 reads SQIVND (reference sequence). This CDR3 is built from 12 residues. Trimming shortened V by 10 bases and J by 6 bases, and 15 bases separated the two germline ends.

This clone was seen repeatedly, ten times or more. The sequenced CDR3 bases are TGTGCCAGCAGCCACCCGGGACTAGCGGGATACGAG. Its protein product is CASSHPGLAGYE. The entire CDR3 sequence reads CASSHPGLAGYEQYF. V and J are TRBV14 and TRBJ2-7; TRBD2 matches at 13 bases. The observed sequence ends 3 residues before the CDR3 terminus, with the missing tail filled in from the germline J gene. This CDR3 is built from 15 residues. V trimming: 3 bases; J trimming: 4 bases; junction bases outside the gene matches: 3. Germline CDR1 reads SGHDN; CDR2 reads FVKESK.

This clone was found many times. The CDR3 DNA, read in part, is TGCAGTGCTAGTAGGACATACCAAGAGACC. Encoded protein: CSASRTYQET. The entire CDR3 reads CSASRTYQETQYF. V usage is TRBV20-1 and J usage is TRBJ2-5; tentatively, D is TRBD1 (5 bases). The CDR3 goes on 3 residues after the read ends, and that part is filled in from the germline J gene. This CDR3 region has 13 residues. The V gene lost 3 bases and the J gene lost 0 bases, with 8 bases spanning the gap. CDR1 is DFQATT, CDR2 SNEGSKA, per germline (reference sequence).

This clone was observed many times. The missing CDR3 end, 3 residues past where the read stops, is filled in from the germline J gene. The genes are TRBV19 and TRBJ2-1, with 10 bases matching TRBD2. Germline V gives CDR1 LNHDA, CDR2 SQIVND (reference sequence). The CDR3 covers 19 residues. Trimming at V came to 1 base and at J to 0 bases, leaving 9 bases not matched to a gene. The CDR3 DNA, read in part, is TGTGCCAGTAGTATAGGACTAGCGGGCCCCACTATCTCCTACAATGAG. Translation: CASSIGLAGPTISYNE. The full CDR3 protein is CASSIGLAGPTISYNEQFF.

This clone was found many times. The read finishes 3 residues shy of the CDR3 end, and the germline J gene is used to complete it. The rearrangement joins TRBV5-4 to TRBJ1-2; 10 positions agree with TRBD1. There are 15 residues in the CDR3. The germline V gene encodes CDR1 SGHNT and CDR2 YYREEE (reference sequence). V was pared by 0 bases and J by 4 bases, with 3 bases of the junction left unmatched. CDR3 protein: CASSLVGQGTYGYTF. The sequenced CDR3 bases are TGTGCCAGCAGCTTGGTGGGACAGGGGACCTATGGC. Filled out from reference TRBV5-4 and TRBJ1-2, the complete variable domain reads ETGVTQSPTHLIKTRGQQVTLRCSSQSGHNTVSWYQQALGQGPQFIFQYYREEENGRGNFPPRFSGLQFPNYSSELNVNALELDDSALYLCASSLVGQGTYGYTFGSGTRLTVV.

The CDR3 reads CASSPTSGSYNEQFF. The CDR3 bases that were read are TGCGCCAGCAGCCCGACTAGCGGGAGTTACAATGAG. The V and J genes are TRBV5-1 and TRBJ2-1, with 12 bases that match TRBD2. The CDR3 end falls 3 residues outside the read, so it is completed with the germline J gene. The CDR3 totals 15 residues. Germline-derived CDR1 and CDR2 are SGHRS and YFSETQ. V was pared by 4 bases and J by 4 bases, with 3 bases of the junction left unmatched.

With respect to this clone: The sequenced fragment ends 3 residues before the CDR3 boundary, so the rest is inferred from the germline J gene. The chain recombines TRBV11-2 with TRBJ1-2; a weak D match, TRBD1 (6 bases). The ends were cut back, 5 bases at V and 5 bases at J, with 12 bases in the middle. This CDR3 is built from 13 residues. The germline V gene has CDR1 SGHAT and CDR2 FQNNGV. CDR3 bases read: TGTGCCAGCAGCGCGGGACACGGATATGGC. Residues: CASSAGHGYG. The full CDR3 is CASSAGHGYGYTF.

The sample holds many counts of this clone. Read sequence stops 3 residues before the CDR3 end, and the germline J gene provides the missing end. V is TRBV2 and J is TRBJ1-1, with TRBD1 matching 8 bases. The CDR3 has 14 residues. The germline gives CDR1 SNHLY, CDR2 FYNNEI. Trimming at V came to 6 bases and at J to 3 bases, leaving 6 bases not matched to a gene. CDR3 amino acids: CASSQTGAHTEAFF. The covered CDR3 bases are TGTGCCAGCAGCCAGACAGGGGCCCACACTGAA.

There are many counts of this clone. CDR3 sequence reads: CAWSPHGQSYSNQPQHF. The covered CDR3 bases are TGTGCCTGGAGCCCCCATGGACAGTCTTATAGCAATCAGCCC. V is TRBV30 and J is TRBJ1-5; TRBD1 is a possible D gene (6 bases). The observed sequence ends 3 residues before the CDR3 terminus, with the missing tail filled in from the germline J gene. The germline CDR1 and CDR2 sequences are GTSNPN and SVGIG (reference sequence). The CDR3 is made up of 17 amino acids. The V end was cut by 3 bases, the J end by 0 bases, with 18 bases between.

This clone was seen many times. The CDR3 end falls 3 residues outside the read, so it is completed with the germline J gene. The V gene is TRBV19, the J gene TRBJ1-2, with TRBD1 matching 7 bases. The CDR3 is 16 residues long. Germline V gene data show CDR1 as LNHDA and CDR2 as SQIVND (reference sequence). V lost 4 bases to trimming and J lost 5 bases; unmatched junction nucleotides: 13. CDR3 residues: CASSKRDSNINYGYTF. Partial CDR3 DNA: TGTGCCAGTAGTAAGCGGGACAGCAACATTAATTATGGC. The whole variable domain, remainder taken from reference TRBV19 and TRBJ1-2, is DGGITQSPKYLFRKEGQNVTLSCEQNLNHDAMYWYRQDPGQGLRLIYYSQIVNDFQKGDIAEGYSVSREKKESFPLTVTSAQKNPTAFYLCASSKRDSNINYGYTFGSGTRLTVV.